These 2 T cell receptor beta chains share one sample of origin, sequenced in a study of blood T cell repertoires in COVID-19. Using immunoSEQ multiplex PCR, the repertoire was profiled, and TCRdb retains in-frame clones only, with some absent. The sample has tens of thousands of clones; around four fifths are singletons. The source material was peripheral blood. Receptor source: a woman in her fifties or sixties with acute or convalescent COVID-19.

The chain employs TRBV5-1 and TRBJ2-5, with D possibly TRBD2 on 5 matching bases. The CDR3 is made up of 15 amino acids. V was clipped by 5 bases and J by 1 base, with 15 bases between them. Looked up from germline, CDR1 is SGHRS and CDR2 is YFSETQ. CDR3 region: CASRRGHGSQETQYF. The CDR3 nucleotides are TGCGCCAGCAGAAGAGGGCACGGATCCCAAGAGACCCAGTACTTC.

The chain employs TRBV5-1 and TRBJ1-1, with 9 nucleotides matching TRBD1. V trimming: 8 bases; J trimming: 4 bases; junction bases outside the gene matches: 6. Per germline, CDR1 SGHRS and CDR2 YFSETQ. There are 13 residues in the CDR3. The CDR3 DNA reads TGCGCCAGTCGACAGGGGGAAGGCACTGAAGCTTTCTTT. Residues: CASRQGEGTEAFF.